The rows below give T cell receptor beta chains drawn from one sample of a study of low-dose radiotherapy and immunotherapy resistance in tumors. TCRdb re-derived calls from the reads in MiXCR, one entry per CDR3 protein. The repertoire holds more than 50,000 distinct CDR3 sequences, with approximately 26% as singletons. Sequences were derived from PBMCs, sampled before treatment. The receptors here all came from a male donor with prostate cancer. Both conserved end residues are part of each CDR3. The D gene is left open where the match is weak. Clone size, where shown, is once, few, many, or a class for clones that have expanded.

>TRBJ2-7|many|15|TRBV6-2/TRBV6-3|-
TGTGCCAGCAGTTACTCTCGCGGGGGACATTACGAGCAGTACTTC
CASSYSRGGHYEQYF
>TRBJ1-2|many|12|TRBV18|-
TGTGCCAGCTCCCTCGGGAAAGATGGCTACACCTTC
CASSLGKDGYTF
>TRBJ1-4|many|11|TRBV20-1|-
TGCAGTGCACCGACACTCCTTGGGATGTTTTTT
CSAPTLLGMFF
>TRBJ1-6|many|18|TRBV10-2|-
TGCGCCAGCAGTGAGTCCGGCCGAGGGGGACTATTCGATTCACCCCTCCACTTT
CASSESGRGGLFDSPLHF
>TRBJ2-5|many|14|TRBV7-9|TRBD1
TGTGCCAGCAGCATCGGACAGGGTGGAGAGACCCAGTACTTC
CASSIGQGGETQYF
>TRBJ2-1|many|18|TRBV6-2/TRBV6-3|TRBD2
TGTGCCAGCAGTGAAAGGTCTAGCGGGGTGAGCTCCTACAATGAGCAGTTCTTC
CASSERSSGVSSYNEQFF
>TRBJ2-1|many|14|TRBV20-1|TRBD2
TGCAGTGCCTCGGGACTAGTAGTCTACAATGAGCAGTTCTTC
CSASGLVVYNEQFF
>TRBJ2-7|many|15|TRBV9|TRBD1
TGTGCCAGCAGCCGCGACCCGGACAGGACCTACGAGCAGTACTTC
CASSRDPDRTYEQYF
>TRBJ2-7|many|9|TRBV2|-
TGTGCCAGCGGCTACGAGCAGTACTTC
CASGYEQYF
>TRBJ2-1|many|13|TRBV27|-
TGTGCCAGCACCGCCCCCGGACTTTTTGAGCAGTTCTTC
CASTAPGLFEQFF
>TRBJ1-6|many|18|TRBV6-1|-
TGTGCCAGCAGTGAAGAGGGGGGAGCGTACTCCTATAATTCACCCCTCCACTTT
CASSEEGGAYSYNSPLHF
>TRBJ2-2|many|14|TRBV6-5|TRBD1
TGTGCCAGCAGCCCTTGGACAGGGAGGGGGGAGCTGTTTTTT
CASSPWTGRGELFF
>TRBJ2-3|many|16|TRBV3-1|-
TGTGCCAGCAGCCAAGCGCCCGGACTGAACACAGATACGCAGTATTTT
CASSQAPGLNTDTQYF
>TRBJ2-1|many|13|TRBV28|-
TGTGCCAGCAGCTCAGTTAGCGGACCTGAGCAGTTCTTC
CASSSVSGPEQFF
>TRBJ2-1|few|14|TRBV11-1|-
TGTGCCAGCAGCCGGAGGACGGGTTACAATGAGCAGTTCTTC
CASSRRTGYNEQFF
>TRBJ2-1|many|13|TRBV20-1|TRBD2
TGCAGTGGCCAACTAGCGGCCCCAGTTGAGCAGTTCTTC
CSGQLAAPVEQFF
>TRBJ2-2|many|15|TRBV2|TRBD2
TGTGCCAGCAGGGAAGCGGGGGGGCCTACCGGGGAGCTGTTTTTT
CASREAGGPTGELFF
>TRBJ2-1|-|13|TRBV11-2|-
TGTGCCAGCAGCTTCCGACAGGCCATCGAGCAGTTCTTC
CASSFRQAIEQFF
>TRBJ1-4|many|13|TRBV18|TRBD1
TGTGCCAGCTCACTTGGACAGGGGGAAAAACTGTTTTTT
CASSLGQGEKLFF
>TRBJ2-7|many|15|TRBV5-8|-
TGTGCCAGCAGCGGACTTGACTGGTACTCCTACGAGCAGTACTTC
CASSGLDWYSYEQYF